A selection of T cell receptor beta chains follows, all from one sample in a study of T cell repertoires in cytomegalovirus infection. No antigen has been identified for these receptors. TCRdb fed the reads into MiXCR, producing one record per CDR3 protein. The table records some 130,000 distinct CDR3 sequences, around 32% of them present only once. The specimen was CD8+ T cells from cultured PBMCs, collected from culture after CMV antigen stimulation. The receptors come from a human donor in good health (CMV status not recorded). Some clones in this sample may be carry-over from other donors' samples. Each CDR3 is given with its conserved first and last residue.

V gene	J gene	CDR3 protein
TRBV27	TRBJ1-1	CASSLSRYGTEAFF
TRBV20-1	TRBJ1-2	CSALRGLPYYGYTF
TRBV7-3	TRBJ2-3	CASSWTSGGTDTQYF
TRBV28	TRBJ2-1	CASRILGGEQFF
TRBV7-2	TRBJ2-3	CASSNPGQGWTDTQYF
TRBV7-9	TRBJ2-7	CASSRGDNEQYF
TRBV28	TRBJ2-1	CASSQTGEAIDNEQIF
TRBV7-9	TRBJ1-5	CASSNRNEPQHF
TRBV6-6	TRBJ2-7	CASSYSTVGTYEQYF
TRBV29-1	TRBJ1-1	CSVSPETNTEAFF
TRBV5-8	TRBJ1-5	CASSFSPNRLPSNQPQHF